The clone carrying this T cell receptor (beta chain) was seen a handful of times. Its antigen is unidentified. Using its own MiXCR run on the reads, TCRdb lists one record per CDR3 protein. The sample has just over 300,000 distinct CDR3 sequences, roughly 15% seen once. The record originates from a study of T cell repertoires in cytomegalovirus infection. Study in general: TCR beta signatures that were public indicated CMV infection and matching HLA type.

Study-level findings and limits: Adding up the frequency of public TCR beta families identified people who carried CMV plus the relevant HLA. Ex vivo, HLA-C-restricted CMV-specific TCR beta clonotypes prevailed over the rest of the response.

Germline-derived CDR1 and CDR2 are SGHRS and YFSETQ. This CDR3 is built from 20 residues. Trimming took 2 bases from V and 6 from J; bases not matched to a gene: 20. The chain has TRBV5-1 and TRBJ2-3; the match to TRBD2 covers 11 bases. This TCR was sampled from a human donor in good health (CMV status not recorded). Some clones in this sample may be carry-over from other donors' samples. Sequenced sample: PBMCs. CDR3 residues: CASSLRGWELAGAQGDTQYF. CDR3 in DNA: TGCGCCAGCAGCTTACGTGGATGGGAACTAGCGGGGGCCCAAGGGGATACGCAGTATTTT.